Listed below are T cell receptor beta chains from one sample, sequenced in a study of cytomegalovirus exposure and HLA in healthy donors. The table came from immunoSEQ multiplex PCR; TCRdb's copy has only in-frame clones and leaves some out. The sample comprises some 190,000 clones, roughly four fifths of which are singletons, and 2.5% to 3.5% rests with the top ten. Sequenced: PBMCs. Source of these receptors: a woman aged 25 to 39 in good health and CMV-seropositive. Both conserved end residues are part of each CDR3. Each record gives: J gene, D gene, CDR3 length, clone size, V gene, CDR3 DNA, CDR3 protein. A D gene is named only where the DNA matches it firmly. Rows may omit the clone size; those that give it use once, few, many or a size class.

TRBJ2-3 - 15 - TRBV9 TGTGCCAGCAGCGGCCAGGGGACCCACACAGATACGCAGTATTTT CASSGQGTHTDTQYF
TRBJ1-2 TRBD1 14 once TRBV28 TGTGCCAGCAGTTTTACAGGGGGCGCGCATGGCTACACCTTC CASSFTGGAHGYTF
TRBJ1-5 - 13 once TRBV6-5 TGTGCCAGCAGTTCCGCTAGGGGTCAGCCCCAGCATTTT CASSSARGQPQHF
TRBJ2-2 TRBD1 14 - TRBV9 TGTGCCACTAGGACAGGGCTGAACACCGGGGAGCTGTTTTTT CATRTGLNTGELFF
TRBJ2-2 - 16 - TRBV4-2 TGTGCCAGCAGCCAAAATACCGGTCGGTACACCGGGGAGCTGTTTTTT CASSQNTGRYTGELFF
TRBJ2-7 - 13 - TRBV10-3 TGTGCCATCAGTTTGGACACCTCCTACGAGCAGTACTTC CAISLDTSYEQYF
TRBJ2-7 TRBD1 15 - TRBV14 TGTGCCAGCAGCCCACGGACAGGGGGCACCGACGAGCAGTACTTC CASSPRTGGTDEQYF
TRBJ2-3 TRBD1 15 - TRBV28 TGTGCCAGCAGTTCCGCGGACAGGGACACAGATACGCAGTATTTT CASSSADRDTDTQYF
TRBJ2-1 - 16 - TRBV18 TGTGCCAGCTCACCTCAGGGGATACCGTCGGAAAATGAGCAGTTCTTC CASSPQGIPSENEQFF
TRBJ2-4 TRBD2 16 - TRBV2 TGTGCCAGCACTTCTCTAGCGGGAGGGGCCGGAAACATTCAGTACTTC CASTSLAGGAGNIQYF
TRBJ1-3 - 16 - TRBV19 TGTGCCAGTAGTATAGGCCCGGGGTCCTCTGGAAACACCATATATTTT CASSIGPGSSGNTIYF
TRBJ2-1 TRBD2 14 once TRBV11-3 TGTGCCAGCAGCTATACTAGCGGGATGGGTGAGCAGTTCTTC CASSYTSGMGEQFF
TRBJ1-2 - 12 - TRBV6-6 TGTGCCACCAGCGCGGGGCAGGTTGGCTACACCTTC CATSAGQVGYTF
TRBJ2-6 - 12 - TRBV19 TGTGCCAGTAGTAAGGAGGGGGGGCCCGTCTGTTTC CASSKEGGPVCF
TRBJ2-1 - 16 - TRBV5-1 TGCGCCAGCAGCTTCTCTAAGACTAATGGAGGCTATGAGCAGTTCTTC CASSFSKTNGGYEQFF
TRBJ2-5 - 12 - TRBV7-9 TGTTCCAGCAGCTCTAGGGGGGAGACCCAGTACTTC CSSSSRGETQYF
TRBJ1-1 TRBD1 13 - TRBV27 TGTGCCAGCAGTTCAGGGGGGAACACTGAAGCTTTCTTT CASSSGGNTEAFF
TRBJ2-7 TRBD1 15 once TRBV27 TGTGCCAGCAGACCCGGACAGGGGAGAGGGTACGAGCAGTACTTC CASRPGQGRGYEQYF
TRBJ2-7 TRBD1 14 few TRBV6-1 TGTGCCAGCAGGAACCGGGACAGCTCCTACGAGCAGTACTTC CASRNRDSSYEQYF
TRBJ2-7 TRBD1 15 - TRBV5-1 TGCGCCAGCAGCCGGACAGGGGGCCTTTCCCACGAGCAGTACTTC CASSRTGGLSHEQYF
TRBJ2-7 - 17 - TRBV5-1 TGCGCCAGCAGGTCACCTGGGCTTTCGAGAGACTCCTACGAGCAGTACTTC CASRSPGLSRDSYEQYF
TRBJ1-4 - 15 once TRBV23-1 TGCGCCAGCAGGCCGCGGGGGGAGATGGATGAAAAACTGTTTTTT CASRPRGEMDEKLFF
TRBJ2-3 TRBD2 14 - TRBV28 TGTGCCAGCATTTTAGCGGGATCGGCAGATACGCAGTATTTT CASILAGSADTQYF
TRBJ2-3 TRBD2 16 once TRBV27 TGTGCCAGCAGTTTAGACCCGGGGGGGAAAACAGATACGCAGTATTTT CASSLDPGGKTDTQYF
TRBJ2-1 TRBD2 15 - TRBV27 TGTGCCAGCAGTTTATGGGCTAGCGGCTACAATGAGCAGTTCTTC CASSLWASGYNEQFF
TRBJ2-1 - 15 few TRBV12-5 TGTGCTAGTGGACGTGGGGCTAGCGTTGATAATGAGCAGTTCTTC CASGRGASVDNEQFF
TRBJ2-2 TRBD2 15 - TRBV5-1 TGCGCCAGCAGCTCTAGCGGGACCGACACCGGGGAGCTGTTTTTT CASSSSGTDTGELFF
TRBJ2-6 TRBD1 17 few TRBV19 TGTGCCAGTATTTTTACAGGGGGCGCTTATGGGGCCAACGTCCTGACTTTC CASIFTGGAYGANVLTF
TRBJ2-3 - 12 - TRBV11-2 TGTGCCAGCAGCTCAACTAGCGATACGCAGTATTTT CASSSTSDTQYF
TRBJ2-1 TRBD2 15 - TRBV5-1 TGCGCCAGCAGCGTAGGGGGACTAGCGGGCGATGAGCAGTTCTTC CASSVGGLAGDEQFF
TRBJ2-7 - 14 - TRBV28 TGTGCCAGCAGTTTCGGAGCAGGGGAACGCGAGCAGTACTTC CASSFGAGEREQYF